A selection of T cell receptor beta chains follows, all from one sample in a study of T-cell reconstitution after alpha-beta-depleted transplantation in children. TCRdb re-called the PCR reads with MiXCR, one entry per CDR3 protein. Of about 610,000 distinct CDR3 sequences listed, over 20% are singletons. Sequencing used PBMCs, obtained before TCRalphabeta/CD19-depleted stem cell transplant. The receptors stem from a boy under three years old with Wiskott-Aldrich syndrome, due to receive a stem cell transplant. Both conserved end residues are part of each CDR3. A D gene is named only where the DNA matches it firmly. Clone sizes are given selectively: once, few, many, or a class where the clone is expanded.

CDR3: CSVEVDSGYDEQFF
DNA: TGCAGCGTTGAAGTCGATAGCGGGTACGATGAGCAGTTCTTC
D: TRBD2
J: TRBJ2-1
size: -
V: TRBV29-1

CDR3: CAIKGVGETQYF
DNA: TGTGCCATCAAGGGGGTTGGGGAGACCCAGTACTTC
D: -
J: TRBJ2-5
size: -
V: TRBV10-3

CDR3: CATSDTLAGDNGELFF
DNA: TGTGCCACCAGTGACACGCTAGCGGGAGATAACGGGGAGCTGTTTTTT
D: TRBD2
J: TRBJ2-2
size: -
V: TRBV24-1

CDR3: CASSEGGYEQYF
DNA: TGCGCCAGCAGTGAAGGAGGCTACGAGCAGTACTTC
D: -
J: TRBJ2-7
size: -
V: TRBV10-2

CDR3: CASSLTPQETQYF
DNA: TGCGCCAGCAGCTTGACCCCACAAGAGACCCAGTACTTC
D: -
J: TRBJ2-5
size: -
V: TRBV5-1

CDR3: CASSLAGGMEKLFF
DNA: TGCGCCAGCAGCTTGGCTGGGGGCATGGAAAAACTGTTTTTT
D: -
J: TRBJ1-4
size: few
V: TRBV5-1

CDR3: CASSMIRTAPDTQYF
DNA: TGCGCCAGCAGCATGATCCGGACAGCTCCAGATACGCAGTATTTT
D: -
J: TRBJ2-3
size: -
V: TRBV5-1

CDR3: CASSLAGMSYEQYF
DNA: TGCGCCAGCAGCTTGGCAGGGATGTCCTACGAGCAGTACTTC
D: -
J: TRBJ2-7
size: -
V: TRBV5-1

CDR3: CAPLVQGGAPLHF
DNA: TGTGCCCCTTTGGTACAGGGTGGGGCACCCCTCCACTTT
D: -
J: TRBJ1-6
size: few
V: TRBV6-1

CDR3: CSARDYWESNQPQHF
DNA: TGCAGTGCTAGAGATTACTGGGAGAGCAATCAGCCCCAGCATTTT
D: -
J: TRBJ1-5
size: -
V: TRBV20-1

CDR3: CASSQAGGAGETQYF
DNA: TGTGCCAGCAGCCAAGCAGGGGGGGCGGGAGAGACCCAGTACTTC
D: -
J: TRBJ2-5
size: -
V: TRBV3-1

CDR3: CASSQDRVGVSYEQYF
DNA: TGCGCCAGCAGCCAAGATCGGGTGGGGGTCTCCTACGAGCAGTACTTC
D: -
J: TRBJ2-7
size: -
V: TRBV4-1

CDR3: CAISEIIGAGLAGISYEQYF
DNA: TGTGCCATCAGTGAGATAATTGGAGCCGGACTAGCGGGGATATCCTACGAGCAGTACTTC
D: TRBD2
J: TRBJ2-7
size: -
V: TRBV10-3

CDR3: CASSVGGSPFQETHYF
DNA: TGTGCCAGCAGCGTAGGAGGGAGTCCGTTCCAAGAGACCCATTACTTC
D: -
J: TRBJ2-5
size: -
V: TRBV9

CDR3: CSASGAWNTEAFF
DNA: TGCAGTGCTAGCGGGGCGTGGAACACTGAAGCTTTCTTT
D: -
J: TRBJ1-1
size: -
V: TRBV20-1

CDR3: CASGLSGSSYNEQFF
DNA: TGTGCTAGTGGACTGAGCGGGAGCTCCTACAATGAGCAGTTCTTC
D: TRBD2
J: TRBJ2-1
size: -
V: TRBV12-5

CDR3: CASVPLTGLASYEQYF
DNA: TGTGCCAGCGTACCTTTAACGGGACTAGCCTCCTACGAGCAGTACTTC
D: TRBD2
J: TRBJ2-7
size: -
V: TRBV7-8

CDR3: CAISAGHSSYNSPLHF
DNA: TGTGCCATCAGTGCGGGACACAGCTCCTATAATTCACCCCTCCACTTT
D: -
J: TRBJ1-6
size: -
V: TRBV10-3

CDR3: CASSFSGSIYNEQFF
DNA: TGCGCCAGCAGCTTCAGCGGGAGTATCTACAATGAGCAGTTCTTC
D: TRBD2
J: TRBJ2-1
size: few
V: TRBV5-1

CDR3: CASSLFVTSGRTQYF
DNA: TGCGCCAGCAGCTTGTTCGTAACCAGCGGGAGGACGCAGTATTTT
D: TRBD2
J: TRBJ2-3
size: -
V: TRBV5-1

CDR3: CASSFAGGPSVGYEQFF
DNA: TGTGCCAGCAGCTTCGCGGGAGGGCCCTCAGTGGGCTATGAGCAGTTCTTC
D: TRBD2
J: TRBJ2-1
size: few
V: TRBV7-2

CDR3: CSAGATWSSYNEQFF
DNA: TGCAGTGCTGGGGCAACCTGGAGCTCCTACAATGAGCAGTTCTTC
D: -
J: TRBJ2-1
size: -
V: TRBV20-1

CDR3: CASSPFKELGEQYF
DNA: TGTGCCAGCTCACCATTTAAGGAATTGGGCGAGCAGTACTTC
D: -
J: TRBJ2-7
size: -
V: TRBV18

CDR3: CASSSQGATEAFF
DNA: TGTGCCAGCAGCTCCCAGGGGGCGACTGAAGCTTTCTTT
D: TRBD1
J: TRBJ1-1
size: few
V: TRBV12-3/TRBV12-4

CDR3: CASSFGWGNEQYF
DNA: TGTGCCAGCAGTTTCGGGTGGGGTAACGAGCAGTACTTC
D: -
J: TRBJ2-7
size: few
V: TRBV12-3/TRBV12-4

CDR3: CSAGGRSGRRGETQYF
DNA: TGCAGTGCTGGGGGTCGGAGCGGGAGGAGAGGGGAGACCCAGTACTTC
D: TRBD2
J: TRBJ2-5
size: few
V: TRBV20-1